The present T cell receptor beta chain was sequenced within a study of T cell responses to AZD1222 COVID-19 vaccine. V dropped 6 bases and J dropped 2 bases, with 14 bases sitting between them. This CDR3 is built from 14 residues. CDR1 is SGHVS and CDR2 is FQNEAQ in the germline V gene. Sequencing was performed with immunoSEQ multiplex PCR; in TCRdb, only in-frame clones are kept and a portion is missing. Altogether some 180,000 clones are present, roughly 90% being singletons, with the ten largest covering over 1.5%. This clone showed up just once. J is TRBJ2-7 and V is TRBV7-8; no firm D call. The clonotype originates from an adult who received the AZD1222 COVID-19 vaccine. Sequenced here: peripheral blood, sampled 28 days after the second AZD1222 dose. As DNA, the CDR3 is TGTGCCAGCAGGCCCCTTGGCGCTGCCTACGAGCAGTACTTC. Amino acid sequence: CASRPLGAAYEQYF.